This entry lists 4 T cell receptor beta chains sequenced from one sample in a study of memory CD4+ T cells and cytomegalovirus serostatus. Sequenced by immunoSEQ multiplex PCR; TCRdb stores in-frame clones only, minus some. The sample has about 25,000 clones; about 81% are singletons. The sort gate was single viable CD3+CD4+CD8-CD45RO+ cells for memory CD4+ T cells. Sequences were obtained from memory CD4+ T cells from blood. These receptors came from an adult in good health and CMV-seronegative.

This chain joins TRBV7-9 and TRBJ1-2; D perhaps matches TRBD1 (5 bases). Trimming removed 5 bases from V and 4 bases from J, with 14 bases in between. The CDR3 has 14 amino acids. Per germline, CDR1 SEHNR and CDR2 FQNEAQ (reference sequence). CDR3 DNA sequence: TGTGCCAGCAGCACCCCTACGGGGACCTATGGCTACACCTTC. This encodes CASSTPTGTYGYTF.

The chain links TRBV4-1 to TRBJ2-1, with 9 positions matching TRBD1. The germline V gene encodes CDR1 MGHRA and CDR2 YSYEKL. J lost 8 bases, V lost 5 bases, and 7 bases had no gene match. CDR3 length: 14 amino acids. The CDR3: CASSTGTGLDEQFF. The CDR3 DNA sequence: TGCGCCAGCAGCACCGGGACAGGGCTGGATGAGCAGTTCTTC.

The chain carries TRBV7-9 and TRBJ1-2; 8 bases align to TRBD1. V shed 6 bases and J 5 bases; nucleotides not matched to a gene: 5. There are 13 residues in the CDR3. Germline loops: CDR1 SEHNR, CDR2 FQNEAQ (reference sequence). CDR3 amino acids: CASRAGQAYGYTF. CDR3 DNA: TGTGCCAGCAGAGCGGGACAGGCGTATGGCTACACCTTC.

V usage is TRBV6-6 and J usage is TRBJ1-1; TRBD1 agrees at 10 bases. The CDR3 runs to 15 residues. V lost 0 bases, J lost 4 bases, and 2 bases stayed unmatched. From germline, CDR1 is MNHNY and CDR2 SVGAGI (reference sequence). In DNA form, the CDR3 reads TGTGCCAGCAGTTACTCGACAGGGGGCTTCACTGAAGCTTTCTTT. Translation: CASSYSTGGFTEAFF.